The present entry profiles one T cell receptor beta chain with its context. Its antigen is as yet unknown. This CDR3 contains 15 residues. The V gene lost 0 bases and the J gene lost 4 bases, with 12 bases spanning the gap. CDR1 SGHVS and CDR2 FNYEAQ come from the germline V gene. This specimen comes from a study of T cell responses to AZD1222 COVID-19 vaccine. Study results and limitations: There were mostly white British donors and more females than males, and clonal diversity was possibly underestimated.

This table comes from immunoSEQ multiplex PCR, and its TCRdb copy is limited to in-frame clones, with some not included. Among 170,000 or so clones listed, approximately 90% were seen once. The sequencing used peripheral blood, collected on day 0 of AZD1222 vaccination. The TCR was taken from an adult in good health. The chain couples TRBV7-6 to TRBJ1-2; TRBD1 might be the D (5 bases). The CDR3 region is CASSLAGRVIYGYTF. The CDR3 DNA follows: TGTGCCAGCAGCTTAGCGGGCAGGGTGATCTATGGCTACACCTTC.